These T cell receptor beta chains were read from a single sample in a study of T-cell memory formation after mild COVID-19. TCRdb re-called the 5' RACE reads through MiXCR, storing one row per CDR3 protein. In the table there are hundreds of thousands of distinct CDR3 sequences, roughly 25% of which are singletons. The sample comprised PBMCs or a T cell subset sorted from them (not recorded which). These receptors originate from an adult woman who had mild COVID-19 (a few samples of this study predate the infection). Cell type and time point are not known. Both conserved end residues are part of each CDR3. The D gene is left open where the match is weak. The size entry is marked missing in some rows and otherwise reads once, few, many or a size class.

size	V	length	J	D	DNA	CDR3
many	TRBV5-1	14	TRBJ1-2	TRBD1	TGCGCCAGCAGCTTGTCCGGGACAGGGGTTAGCTACACCTTC	CASSLSGTGVSYTF
many	TRBV7-2	15	TRBJ2-1	NA	TGTGCCAGCAGCTTACAGGGGACATCCTACAATGAGCAGTTCTTC	CASSLQGTSYNEQFF
few	TRBV4-2	16	TRBJ2-1	TRBD2	TGTGCCAGCAGCCAAGATGGGCTAGCGGGAGATAATGAGCAGTTCTTC	CASSQDGLAGDNEQFF
NA	TRBV9	15	TRBJ2-3	NA	TGTGCCAGCAGCGTACATCCCTCTAGCACAGATACGCAGTATTTT	CASSVHPSSTDTQYF
NA	TRBV5-1	14	TRBJ1-1	NA	TGCGCCAGCAGCTTGGATCCGGGGATACCTGAAGCTTTCTTT	CASSLDPGIPEAFF
NA	TRBV12-3/TRBV12-4	16	TRBJ1-5	TRBD1	TGTGCCAGCAGTTTCGCGGGACAGGGCCCGAATCAGCCCCAGCATTTT	CASSFAGQGPNQPQHF
few	TRBV5-6	18	TRBJ2-1	TRBD2	TGTGCCAGCAGCTTGAGGACGGGAGGGCCGCAGGGGTACAATGAGCAGTTCTTC	CASSLRTGGPQGYNEQFF
few	TRBV7-6	15	TRBJ2-1	TRBD2	TGTGCCAGCAGCTCTATAGCGGGGGGGCAGGTTGAGCAGTTCTTC	CASSSIAGGQVEQFF
NA	TRBV20-1	11	TRBJ2-5	NA	TGCAGTGCTAGTCCCCTAGAGACCCAGTACTTC	CSASPLETQYF
few	TRBV6-5	16	TRBJ2-7	TRBD1	TGTGCCAGCAGTTACCAACCGACAGGGCAACTACAAGAGCAGTACTTC	CASSYQPTGQLQEQYF
NA	TRBV29-1	12	TRBJ1-1	NA	TGCAGCGGTAGCAGGGTTAACACTGAAGCTTTCTTT	CSGSRVNTEAFF
NA	TRBV20-1	14	TRBJ2-2	NA	TGCAGTGTTATTGGGGGCTTGAACACCGGGGAGCTGTTTTTT	CSVIGGLNTGELFF
few	TRBV20-1	12	TRBJ2-5	NA	TGCAGTGCTCCCGACTCCCAAGAGACCCAGTACTTC	CSAPDSQETQYF
NA	TRBV30	16	TRBJ2-1	TRBD2	TGTGCCTGGAGTGGAGGCGGGGGAAGCTCCTACAATGAGCAGTTCTTC	CAWSGGGGSSYNEQFF
NA	TRBV7-9	15	TRBJ2-5	TRBD2	TGTGCCAGCAGTCGATGGACTAGCGGACAAGAGACCCAGTACTTC	CASSRWTSGQETQYF
NA	TRBV7-9	14	TRBJ2-1	NA	TGTGCCAGCAGCTTAAGTGAGGGTTTGGATGAGCAGTTCTTC	CASSLSEGLDEQFF
NA	TRBV15	17	TRBJ1-3	NA	TGTGCCACCAGCAGAGCCCAAACACTTACCTCTGGAAACACCATATATTTT	CATSRAQTLTSGNTIYF
once	TRBV5-1	17	TRBJ2-3	TRBD2	TGCGCCAGCAGCCCACCCCGGGGAGGGACTAGCACAGATACGCAGTATTTT	CASSPPRGGTSTDTQYF
few	TRBV5-1	14	TRBJ1-2	NA	TGCGCCAGCAGCTTGGATGTAGTGGGTGGTGGCTACACCTTC	CASSLDVVGGGYTF
few	TRBV7-9	14	TRBJ2-5	TRBD2	TGTGCCAGCACCTCTACGGGGGGTGGAGAGACCCAGTACTTC	CASTSTGGGETQYF
few	TRBV3-1	13	TRBJ2-7	TRBD1	TGTGCCAGCAGCCAAGACCAACAGGGGGTGCAGTACTTC	CASSQDQQGVQYF
few	TRBV20-1	14	TRBJ1-1	NA	TGCAGTGCTAAAACAGGTCCAGGGTACCCTGAAGCTTTCTTT	CSAKTGPGYPEAFF
few	TRBV3-1	15	TRBJ2-2	NA	TGTGCCAGCAGCCATTCCGACAAGGCCACCGGGGAGCTGTTTTTT	CASSHSDKATGELFF
NA	TRBV12-3/TRBV12-4	19	TRBJ2-2	NA	TGTGCCAGCAGTTTAGCCCGACCCGACGGGACCCCATCCACCGGGGAGCTGTTTTTT	CASSLARPDGTPSTGELFF
few	TRBV5-1	15	TRBJ2-7	NA	TGCGCCAGCAGCTTGGAGGCAGGGGCCCTGGACGAGCAGTACTTC	CASSLEAGALDEQYF
NA	TRBV9	15	TRBJ2-3	NA	TGTGCCAGCAGCGTAGAGGTTGGCCTAGCTCATACGCAGTATTTT	CASSVEVGLAHTQYF
NA	TRBV12-3/TRBV12-4	14	TRBJ2-3	TRBD2	TGTGCCAGCAGTTTAAGGGGACTAGCAGATACGCAGTATTTT	CASSLRGLADTQYF
NA	TRBV6-5	16	TRBJ2-2	TRBD1	TGTGCCAGCAGGAAATGGGGACAGGTCGACACCGGGGAGCTGTTTTTT	CASRKWGQVDTGELFF
many	TRBV5-1	15	TRBJ2-1	TRBD2	TGCGCCAGCAGCTTGCTAGCGGGGGCCTACAATGAGCAGTTCTTC	CASSLLAGAYNEQFF
NA	TRBV9	17	TRBJ2-2	TRBD2	TGTGCCAGCAGCTTCGGGACTAGCGGGGGGTACACCGGGGAGCTGTTTTTT	CASSFGTSGGYTGELFF
NA	TRBV7-2	14	TRBJ2-5	TRBD2	TGTGCCAGCAGGTCACTAGCGGGAGGAAAGACCCAGTACTTC	CASRSLAGGKTQYF
NA	TRBV7-2	12	TRBJ2-7	NA	TGTGCCAGCGGGGCAAAGCCCTACGAGCAGTACTTC	CASGAKPYEQYF
once	TRBV5-1	13	TRBJ2-7	NA	TGCGCCAGCAGCTTGGCACGCAGGTACGAGCAGTACTTC	CASSLARRYEQYF
few	TRBV12-3/TRBV12-4	15	TRBJ2-7	NA	TGTGCCAGCAGGGGGTCGTTGAACACTTTCTACGAGCAGTACTTC	CASRGSLNTFYEQYF
NA	TRBV5-1	16	TRBJ2-3	TRBD2	TGCGCCAGCAGCTCGACTAGCGGGGGGGCCACAGATACGCAGTATTTT	CASSSTSGGATDTQYF
NA	TRBV6-1	12	TRBJ2-7	NA	TGTGCCAGCAGTGAAGGATACTACGAGCAGTACTTC	CASSEGYYEQYF
NA	TRBV29-1	13	TRBJ2-7	TRBD1	TGCAGCGTTGCCCCAGACAGGGCAGGCGAGCAGTACTTC	CSVAPDRAGEQYF
NA	TRBV2	16	TRBJ2-2	NA	TGTGCCAGCAGTGATTTTATGGCTAGTGGTACCGGGGAGCTGTTTTTT	CASSDFMASGTGELFF
NA	TRBV12-3/TRBV12-4	15	TRBJ2-2	TRBD1	TGTGCCAGCAGAAGGGGGCGAGGGGCGTCCGGGGAGCTGTTTTTT	CASRRGRGASGELFF
NA	TRBV5-1	14	TRBJ1-1	TRBD1	TGCGCCAGCAGCTCGTGGACAGGGACCACTGAAGCTTTCTTT	CASSSWTGTTEAFF
few	TRBV6-2/TRBV6-3	17	TRBJ2-3	NA	TGTGCCAGCAGTTACAGTTGGAGCGGTCCTAGCACAGATACGCAGTATTTT	CASSYSWSGPSTDTQYF
NA	TRBV5-5	16	TRBJ2-3	TRBD2	TGTGCCAGCAGCTCACGACTAGCGGGGACGATAGATACGCAGTATTTT	CASSSRLAGTIDTQYF
few	TRBV15	17	TRBJ1-1	NA	TGTGCCACCAGCAGAGCGGGCAGGTTAGGTGAGAACACTGAAGCTTTCTTT	CATSRAGRLGENTEAFF
NA	TRBV13	14	TRBJ2-7	NA	TGTGCCAGCAGCTTAAGGGGCAGGGCCCACGAGCAGTACTTC	CASSLRGRAHEQYF
NA	TRBV20-1	19	TRBJ2-1	TRBD2	TGCAGTGCTAGTCCTAGCTTCCTAGCGGGGGGACTCTCCTACAATGAGCAGTTCTTC	CSASPSFLAGGLSYNEQFF